This TCR beta chain was profiled in a study of T cells after yellow fever vaccination. About the study: Some fractions had low cell numbers, and these were prepared with SMART-Seq v4 Ultra Low Input. Study-level points and caveats: Though weaker, the secondary response peaked faster, on day 5 versus 15. Booster samples showed a return of most primary-vaccination clones (under 98% CD4, roughly 85% CD8).

The V and J ends lost 6 bases and 1 base, in that order; junction bases with no gene match: 8. The CDR3 consists of 15 residues. By 5'RACE template switching, TCR cDNA was produced, with a universal primer site and UMIs added in the process. TCRdb re-analysed the 5' RACE reads in MiXCR, keeping a single row per CDR3 protein. The sample holds some 120,000 distinct CDR3 sequences, around 7.4% seen once. This clonotype occurred many times. As yet, its antigen is unknown. This clonotype was obtained from a man younger than 30 who received the YFV17D yellow fever vaccine. The specimen was CD4+ T cells sorted from PBMCs, collected around 10 days after the first yellow fever vaccination. The gene calls are TRBV12-3 or TRBV12-4 and TRBJ1-1, with TRBD1 identical over 7 bases. CDR3 region: CASRTEQGRNTEAFF. The CDR3 coding sequence is TGTGCCAGCAGGACAGAACAGGGGCGGAACACTGAAGCTTTCTTT.